The entry below describes one T cell receptor beta chain. The antigen remains undetermined. The data are from a study of response to subunit inactivated influenza vaccine. The CDR3 has 15 amino acids. Germline V lookup: CDR1 SGDLS, CDR2 YYNGEE. Trimming removed 3 bases from V and 7 bases from J, with 16 bases in between. TCRdb re-called the RT-PCR reads with MiXCR, one entry per CDR3 protein. The sample holds around 580,000 distinct CDR3 sequences, around 15% seen once. Findings and caveats of the study: The authors offered the suggestion that each seasonal influenza vaccination recruits few new T cells.

The rearrangement links TRBV9 to TRBJ2-2; possibly TRBD1 or TRBD2 for D (5 bases each). This specimen was PBMCs from blood, taken roughly 13 days after vaccination. The source is a man between 50 and 59 years old who received an inactivated influenza vaccine. The DNA of the CDR3 is TGTGCCAGCAGCGCCCGGGACGGCTGGATCGGGGAGCTGTTTTTT. Amino acid sequence: CASSARDGWIGELFF.